This T cell receptor (beta chain) stems from a study of cytomegalovirus exposure and HLA in healthy donors. Study-wide findings and caveats: Later analysis showed most CMV-associated TCR beta chains appearing HLA-restricted.

Trimming shortened V by 5 bases and J by 0 bases, and 12 bases separated the two germline ends. The CDR3 covers 15 residues. Germline loops: CDR1 SNHLY, CDR2 FYNNEI. Notes on this clone: Its specificity is unknown.

This PCR relied on a set of 60 Vbeta primers and 13 Jbeta primers. Here immunoSEQ multiplex PCR was the method, and the copy in TCRdb shows in-frame clones only, minus some. This table has about 190,000 clones, about 77% appearing once. Sequencing was done on a sample of PBMCs. V and J are TRBV2 and TRBJ2-3, with D possibly being TRBD1 (6 bases). The source of this sequence is a young man in good health and CMV-seropositive. The CDR3 DNA sequence: TGTGCCAGCAGTCCTCGGACAGAGAGCACAGATACGCAGTATTTT. Residues: CASSPRTESTDTQYF.